The rows below give T cell receptor beta chains drawn from one sample of a study of identical twins. TCRdb processed the 5' RACE reads anew with MiXCR; each CDR3 protein has one entry. Among about 690,000 distinct CDR3 sequences listed, around 5.7% were seen once. Sequencing was performed on naive T cells sorted from blood. These receptors all come from a man aged 18 to 30 in good health. CDR3s include the opening cysteine and the closing phenylalanine or tryptophan. Each record gives: V gene, J gene, D gene, clone size, CDR3 DNA, CDR3 protein. The D gene is left open where the match is weak. The size field is filled for only some rows; it gives once, few, many or a size class.

>TRBV20-1|TRBJ2-7|TRBD1|many
TGCAGTGCTAGCCACAGGGGGCGAAACGAGCAGTACTTC
CSASHRGRNEQYF
>TRBV2|TRBJ2-1|-|many
TGTGCCTTACAGGACACCTCCTACAATGAGCAGTTCTTC
CALQDTSYNEQFF
>TRBV16|TRBJ1-5|-|-
TGTGCCAGCAGCCCGAACCTGGATCAGCCCCAGCATTTT
CASSPNLDQPQHF
>TRBV4-3|TRBJ2-7|TRBD1|-
TGCGCCAGCAGCCGAACAGGGGGGCGTTCCTACGAGCAGTACTTC
CASSRTGGRSYEQYF
>TRBV14|TRBJ2-5|-|-
TGTGCCAGCAGCCAAGAGGCCTTAGTTGAAGAGACCCAGTACTTC
CASSQEALVEETQYF
>TRBV11-2|TRBJ2-1|TRBD2|many
TGTGCCAGCAGCTTCTCTGTATTCTCTAGCGGGAGCTCCTACAATGAGCAGTTCTTC
CASSFSVFSSGSSYNEQFF
>TRBV27|TRBJ2-7|-|-
TGTGCCAGCAGAACAGGGCCCTACGAGCAGTACTTC
CASRTGPYEQYF
>TRBV5-1|TRBJ2-5|-|-
TGCGCCAGCAGCTTAAAAAGGGAGGAGACCCAGTACTTC
CASSLKREETQYF
>TRBV20-1|TRBJ2-1|-|many
TGCAGTGCTAGACAAGATGATGAGCAGTTCTTC
CSARQDDEQFF
>TRBV3-1|TRBJ2-3|TRBD2|many
TGTGCCAGCAGCCAAGAAGGGACTAGGTCAGATACGCAGTATTTT
CASSQEGTRSDTQYF